This TCR beta chain was recovered during a study of OX40 agonist ivuxolimab in advanced cancers. Across the study: There were three patients with partial responses, one having hepatocellular carcinoma and two cutaneous melanoma.

Assay: immunoSEQ multiplex PCR; the TCRdb copy retains only in-frame clones and omits some. The sample consists of tens of thousands of clones, approximately 80% of them appearing once. From germline, CDR1 is SGHRS and CDR2 YFSETQ. V was cut by 4 bases and J by 4 bases, with 8 bases left in between. The CDR3 is 13 residues long. In this sample, this clone turned up once. Antigen: not known. Whole-study results and caveats: Blood T cells, both CD4+ and CD8+, expanded clonally by week 6 at 0.1 to 3.0 mg/kg. What antigens the expanded peripheral T cells recognized was never established.

The clonotype was recovered from an adult with an advanced solid tumor such as melanoma, head and neck, liver or kidney cancer. The chain is built from TRBV5-1 and TRBJ2-2; the D is unclear. The sequences come from CD4+ or CD8+ T cells sorted from blood, collected in a trial of the OX40 agonist ivuxolimab. For the CDR3, the DNA is TGCGCCAGCAGCCTAGATCCCACCGGGGAGCTGTTTTTT. Its protein product is CASSLDPTGELFF.